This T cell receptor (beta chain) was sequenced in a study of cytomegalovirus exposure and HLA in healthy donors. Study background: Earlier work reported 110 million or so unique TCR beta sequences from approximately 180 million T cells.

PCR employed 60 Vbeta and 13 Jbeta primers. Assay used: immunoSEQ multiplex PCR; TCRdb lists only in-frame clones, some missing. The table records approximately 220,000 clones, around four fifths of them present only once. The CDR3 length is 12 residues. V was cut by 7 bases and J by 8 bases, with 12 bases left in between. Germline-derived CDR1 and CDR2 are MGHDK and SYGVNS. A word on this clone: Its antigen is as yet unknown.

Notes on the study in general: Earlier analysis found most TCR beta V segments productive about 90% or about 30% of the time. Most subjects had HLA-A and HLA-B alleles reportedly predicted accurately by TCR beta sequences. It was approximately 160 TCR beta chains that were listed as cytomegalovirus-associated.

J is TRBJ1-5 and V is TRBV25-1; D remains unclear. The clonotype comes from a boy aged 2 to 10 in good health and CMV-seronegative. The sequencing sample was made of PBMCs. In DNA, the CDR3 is TGTGCCAGCACACCGTTGAGTAAGCCCCAGCATTTT. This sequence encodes CASTPLSKPQHF.